This TCR beta chain is from a study of shared clonotypes between healthy human individuals. This CDR3 has 18 residues. Germline V gene sequence: CDR1 SGHVS, CDR2 FQNEAQ. V lost 4 bases and J lost 2, with 21 bases in between. The method was immunoSEQ multiplex PCR; TCRdb's version includes in-frame clones alone and lacks a portion of them. The table includes 1,500,000 or so clones, 96% detected once. The chain has TRBV7-8 and TRBJ2-4; D perhaps matches TRBD1 (6 bases). The sequenced sample was naive CD4+ T cells sorted from blood. Specified subset: CD45RA+ positively selected. This TCR was sampled from a man younger than 40 in good health. CDR3 nucleotides: TGTGCCAGCAGCTCTTCGTTCCAGGGGTTCGATTCCAAAAACATTCAGTACTTC. It yields the protein CASSSSFQGFDSKNIQYF.